These 4 T cell receptor beta chains were all obtained from the same sample, sequenced in a study of T-cell reconstitution after alpha-beta-depleted transplantation in children. Unique molecular identifiers were incorporated when the TCRbeta library was constructed. TCRdb passed the PCR reads through MiXCR, listing each CDR3 protein once. The table has 300,000 to 350,000 distinct CDR3 sequences, around 16% seen once. The source material was PBMCs, mostly from graft donor cells, sampled 360 days after TCRalphabeta/CD19-depleted stem cell transplant. These receptors all come from a male patient aged 2 to 9 who had a stem cell transplant for acute lymphoblastic leukemia, so the T cells may come from the graft donor.

This clonotype was detected only a few times. The V and J genes are TRBV7-6 and TRBJ2-7; no reliable D call. Trimming stripped 2 bases from V and 7 bases from J, with 12 bases between. Per germline, CDR1 SGHVS and CDR2 FNYEAQ. The CDR3 runs 13 residues. The CDR3 spells CASSLLSRREQYF. The CDR3 DNA is TGTGCCAGCAGCTTACTTTCCAGGAGAGAGCAGTACTTC.

This clonotype was counted only a few times. The rearrangement joins TRBV15 to TRBJ2-2; the D is unclear. The V gene lost 1 base and the J gene lost 7 bases, with 10 bases spanning the gap. The CDR3 contains 14 residues. Germline V gene lookup returns CDR1 LNHNV and CDR2 YYDKDF (reference sequence). Written as DNA, the CDR3 is TGTGCCACCAGCAGAGTCAGGTGGGGCGGGGAGCTGTTTTTT. Residues: CATSRVRWGGELFF.

V and J are TRBV7-2 and TRBJ2-3; 7 positions match TRBD1. This CDR3 has 14 residues. Germline loops: CDR1 SGHTA, CDR2 FQGNSA. Unmatched junction bases numbered 7, after V lost 7 bases and J lost 3 bases. The CDR3 spells CASTRDRSTDTQYF. The CDR3 bases are TGTGCCAGCACGAGGGACAGATCGACAGATACGCAGTATTTT.

This clonotype was seen only a few times. The V and J genes are TRBV4-3 and TRBJ1-2, with D possibly TRBD1 on 5 matching bases. Looked up from germline, CDR1 is LGHNA and CDR2 is YSLEER. Between the trimmed V and J ends, which lost 3 bases and 4 bases, there was a span of 15 bases. CDR3 length: 15 residues. In DNA form, the CDR3 reads TGCGCCAGCAGCCAGGGTTCCGGACACCCCTATGGCTACACCTTC. Protein sequence: CASSQGSGHPYGYTF.